This paragraph covers one T cell receptor beta chain sequence. It lacks a known antigen. Base quality data are lacking; no much larger clone is found one base away. The CDR3 runs 16 amino acids, cysteine and phenylalanine included. Only CDR3 DNA remains: 48 bases, in frame from the first base. Trimming costs V 5 bases and J 4 bases, and their ends lie 20 bases apart. The germline V gene specifies MNHEY as CDR1 and SVGEGT as CDR2. This specimen belongs to a study of blood T cells in healthy people across ages (dated by TCRdb to the mid-2010s). For context, the study as a whole: Template switching captured roughly one uniquely barcoded TCR beta cDNA molecule per two T cells in model experiments. To avoid experimental bias, donors of different ages were randomly spread across the sequencing lanes. Four age groups were formed from the donors: young (average roughly 15 years), middle-aged (around 37), aged (roughly 58) and long-lived (less than 85). Age-related changes in TCR beta repertoire diversity were measured in the study by deep sequencing normalized with unique cDNA molecular identifiers. The study analyzed two additional independent replicas of 1 million unique cDNA reads from the same blood draw for two donors, one aged 18 to 29 and one aged 80 or older.

On the study overall, not on this receptor specifically: Bulk unsorted PBMC profiling prevented conclusive comparison of naive and antigen-experienced compartments. Total diversity estimates from one million sequenced T cells were considered lower bounds and underestimates. Donor CMV infection status was unknown, potentially confounding age-related changes in expanded clonotypes. There was a strong correlation between observed TCR beta diversity and the percentage of naive T cells measured by flow cytometry. Observed TCR beta diversity per million T cells fell roughly linearly with age, and a significant reduction was already apparent by age around 40. Compared with the aged group, the long-lived group had more naive CD4+ T cells, fewer expanded clones and increased TCR diversity, suggesting age selection.

Receptor amplification or capture employed 5' RACE. For sequencing, an Illumina HiSeq 2500 was employed. A second PCR of about 6 to 12 cycles was run with a J-beta primer mix and a sample-barcoded 5' primer. Each TCR beta cDNA molecule received a unique molecular identifier from a template-switch 5' adaptor carrying 12 random nucleotides. Each sample yielded at least 2.5 million CDR3-containing paired-end reads. First-strand cDNA was synthesized from all RNA with the Mint cDNA synthesis kit, primed by a TRBC-specific oligonucleotide. After uracil-DNA glycosylase treatment, a first 18-cycle PCR used universal primers M1SS and BC2_uni_R on all cDNA. In the paper's pipeline: Each sample was normalized by randomly selecting 1 million high-quality reads, each carrying a distinct molecular identifier. Instead of being binned into consensus sequences, reads that shared molecular identifiers were thrown out. CDR3 identification, clonotype clustering and error correction used MiTCR with a Q25 quality threshold and the strictest error-elimination algorithm. A nonparametric unseen species model with Euler transformation was used to estimate a lower bound on total TCR beta diversity. TCRdb's own reprocessing of the public reads used fastp at Q25 and MiXCR and kept productive beta chains. Here each entry gathers all rows of one CDR3 protein and keeps the most common genes and DNA. TCRdb, not the original authors, processed these V and J calls. This sample holds 910,000 or so distinct CDR3 sequences; approximately 50% were observed only once. The top ten constitute over 20% of the sample.

Donors were around 37 systemically healthy Caucasian individuals from Russia aged roughly 6 to 100 years. Each donor gave 8 to 10 milliliters of peripheral blood, collected into EDTA-treated Vacutainer tubes. Ficoll-Paque density-gradient centrifugation was used to isolate PBMCs, with at least 7 million obtained per sample. Total RNA was extracted from PBMCs with Trizol reagent, with at least 5 micrograms obtained per sample. For every donor, an aliquot of PBMCs went through flow cytometry to measure the percentages of naive CD45RAhigh/CD27high T cells. The chain is encoded by TRBV6-2 or TRBV6-3 joined to TRBJ2-5; the D gene is perhaps TRBD2, on 6 matching bases. Sequenced material: blood. The clonotype originates from a woman aged 55-69 years in good health. The sequence in DNA is TGTGCCAGCAGTCTGCTAGCGAGTCACGGCGGAGAGACCCAGTACTTC. This is translated as CASSLLASHGGETQYF.